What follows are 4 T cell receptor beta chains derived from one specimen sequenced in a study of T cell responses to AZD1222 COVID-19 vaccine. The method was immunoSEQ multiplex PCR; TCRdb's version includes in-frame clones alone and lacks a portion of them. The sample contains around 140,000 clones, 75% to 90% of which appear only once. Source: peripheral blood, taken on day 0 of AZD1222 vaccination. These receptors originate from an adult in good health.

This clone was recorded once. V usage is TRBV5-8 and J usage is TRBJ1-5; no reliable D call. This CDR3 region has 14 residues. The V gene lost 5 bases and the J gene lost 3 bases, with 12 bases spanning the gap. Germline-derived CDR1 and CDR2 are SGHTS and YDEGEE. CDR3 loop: CASRREVNNQPQHF. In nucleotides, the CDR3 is TGTGCCAGCAGACGGGAAGTTAACAATCAGCCCCAGCATTTT.

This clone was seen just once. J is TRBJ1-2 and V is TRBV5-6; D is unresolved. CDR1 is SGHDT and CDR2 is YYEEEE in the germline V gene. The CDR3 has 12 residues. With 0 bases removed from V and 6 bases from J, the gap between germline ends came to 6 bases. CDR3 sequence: CASSLVGNGYTF. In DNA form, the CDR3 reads TGTGCCAGCAGCTTGGTGGGGAATGGCTACACCTTC.

The CDR3 DNA follows: TGTGCCAGCAGCCAAGGGACTGATTGGGCTAACACTGAAGCTTTCTTT. This translates into CASSQGTDWANTEAFF. This rearrangement joins TRBV3-1 (or the pseudogene TRBV3-2) to TRBJ1-1; D call uncertain. The V end lost 1 base, the J end lost 2 bases, and 14 bases lay between the germline ends. Per germline, CDR1 LGHDT and CDR2 YNNKEL (reference sequence). The CDR3 spans 16 residues.

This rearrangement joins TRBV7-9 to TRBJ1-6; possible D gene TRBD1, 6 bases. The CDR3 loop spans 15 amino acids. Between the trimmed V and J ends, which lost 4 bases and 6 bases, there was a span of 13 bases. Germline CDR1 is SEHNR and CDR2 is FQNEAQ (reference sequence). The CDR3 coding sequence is TGTGCCAGCAGCTCGACAGGAGACCTTAATTCACCCCTCCACTTT. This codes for CASSSTGDLNSPLHF.